This T cell receptor beta chain was obtained from a study of T cell repertoires in cytomegalovirus infection. Study background: Selected CMV epitopes included recently identified HLA-C-restricted ones as well as well-studied HLA-B-restricted ones. TCR beta signatures that were public indicated CMV infection and matching HLA type.

Trimming stripped 7 bases from V and 8 bases from J, with 15 bases between. Germline CDR1 reads ENHRY; CDR2 reads SYGVKD. The CDR3 is made up of 13 amino acids. This clonotype was recorded a few times. As yet, its antigen is unknown. Overall study results and limits: In two of eight donors, the top clonotype was HLA-C-restricted CMV-specific. Summed frequency of public TCR beta families distinguished CMV carriers with the relevant HLA.

TCRdb re-called the reads with MiXCR, one entry per CDR3 protein. The sample lists about 920,000 distinct CDR3 sequences; about a third were seen once. Sequenced material: cultured CD8+ T cells from PBMCs, taken from culture after CMV antigen stimulation. This clonotype originated in a human donor in good health (CMV status not recorded). Some clones in this sample may be carry-over from other donors' samples. The chain has TRBV10-3 and TRBJ2-1, with D tentatively TRBD1 (6 bases). The CDR3 loop reads CAITVTGTYEQFF. CDR3 DNA: TGTGCCATCACTGTGACAGGAACCTATGAGCAGTTCTTC.